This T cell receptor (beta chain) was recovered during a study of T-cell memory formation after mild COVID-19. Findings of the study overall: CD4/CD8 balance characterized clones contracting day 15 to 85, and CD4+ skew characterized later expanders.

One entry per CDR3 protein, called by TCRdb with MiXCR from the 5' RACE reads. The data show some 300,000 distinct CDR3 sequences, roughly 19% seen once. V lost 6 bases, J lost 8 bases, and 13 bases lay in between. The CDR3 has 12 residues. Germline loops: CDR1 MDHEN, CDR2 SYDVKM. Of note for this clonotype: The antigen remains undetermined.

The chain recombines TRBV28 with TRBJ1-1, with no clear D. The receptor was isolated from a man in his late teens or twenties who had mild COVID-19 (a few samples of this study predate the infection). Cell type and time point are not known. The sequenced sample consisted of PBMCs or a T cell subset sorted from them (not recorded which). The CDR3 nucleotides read TGTGCCAGCAGCCTAGACATTTTGGAAGCTTTCTTT. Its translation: CASSLDILEAFF.